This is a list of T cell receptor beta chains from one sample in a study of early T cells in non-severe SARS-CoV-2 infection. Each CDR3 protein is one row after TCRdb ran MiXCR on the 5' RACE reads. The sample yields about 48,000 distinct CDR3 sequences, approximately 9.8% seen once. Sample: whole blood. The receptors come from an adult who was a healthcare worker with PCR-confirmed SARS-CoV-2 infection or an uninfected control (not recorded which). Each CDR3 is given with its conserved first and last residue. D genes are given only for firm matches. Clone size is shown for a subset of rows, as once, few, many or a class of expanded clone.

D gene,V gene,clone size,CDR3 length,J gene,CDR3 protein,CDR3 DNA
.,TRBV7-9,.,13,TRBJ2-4,CASSKGLGNIQYF,TGTGCCAGCAGCAAGGGTCTTGGGAACATTCAGTACTTC
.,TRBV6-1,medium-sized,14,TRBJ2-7,CASNFIASSYEQYF,TGTGCCAGCAACTTCATAGCCTCCTCCTACGAGCAGTACTTC
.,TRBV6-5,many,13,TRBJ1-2,CASTLGDNYGYTF,TGTGCCAGCACCCTAGGGGATAACTATGGCTACACCTTC
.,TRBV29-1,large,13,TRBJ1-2,CSAWDGVIGAYTF,TGCAGCGCCTGGGACGGCGTTATCGGAGCATACACCTTC
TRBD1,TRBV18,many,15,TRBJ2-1,CASSPGQGAGNEQFF,TGTGCCAGCTCACCCGGACAGGGGGCGGGAAATGAGCAGTTCTTC
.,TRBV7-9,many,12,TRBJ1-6,CASKKGVEPLHF,TGTGCCAGCAAGAAAGGTGTGGAGCCCCTCCACTTT
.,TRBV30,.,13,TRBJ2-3,CAWRKNSGDTQYF,TGTGCCTGGAGGAAGAACAGCGGAGATACGCAGTATTTT
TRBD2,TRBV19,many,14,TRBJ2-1,CASSSGTSFTEQFF,TGTGCCAGTAGTTCGGGGACTAGTTTCACTGAGCAGTTCTTC
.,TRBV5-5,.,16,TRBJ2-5,CASSPGTSGPQETQYF,TGTGCCAGCAGCCCCGGGACATCGGGGCCACAAGAGACCCAGTACTTC
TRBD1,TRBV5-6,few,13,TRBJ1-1,CASSYSGTAEAFF,TGTGCCAGCAGCTACTCAGGGACAGCTGAAGCTTTCTTT
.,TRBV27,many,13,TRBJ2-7,CASSRGQTYQQYF,TGTGCCAGCAGTCGAGGACAGACTTACCAGCAGTACTTC
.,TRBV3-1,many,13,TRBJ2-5,CASSPIVQSTQYF,TGTGCCAGCAGCCCGATTGTTCAATCGACCCAGTACTTC
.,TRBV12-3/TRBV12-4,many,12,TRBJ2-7,CASSGGYDEQYF,TGTGCCAGCAGTGGGGGCTACGACGAGCAGTACTTC
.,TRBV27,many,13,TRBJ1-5,CASSWALNQPQHF,TGTGCCAGCAGTTGGGCACTCAATCAGCCCCAGCATTTT
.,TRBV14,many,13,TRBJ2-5,CASSGGLQETQYF,TGTGCCAGCAGCGGGGGTCTCCAAGAGACCCAGTACTTC
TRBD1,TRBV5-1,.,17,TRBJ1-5,CASSLTGTRMGNQPQHF,TGCGCCAGCAGCCTGACAGGGACCCGTATGGGCAATCAGCCCCAGCATTTT
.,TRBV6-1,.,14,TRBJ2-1,CASSEGVAGREQFF,TGTGCCAGCAGTGAAGGAGTCGCGGGACGCGAGCAGTTCTTC
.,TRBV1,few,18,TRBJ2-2,CTSSQRGKGGSVTGELFF,TGCACCAGCAGCCAGAGGGGGAAGGGCGGGAGTGTGACCGGGGAGCTGTTTTTT
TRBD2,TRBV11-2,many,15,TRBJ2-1,CASSLANGRASEQFF,TGTGCCAGCAGCTTGGCAAACGGGAGGGCATCGGAGCAGTTCTTC
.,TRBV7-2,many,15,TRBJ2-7,CASSLSIGIAYEQYF,TGTGCCAGCAGCTTAAGTATCGGGATTGCTTACGAGCAGTACTTC
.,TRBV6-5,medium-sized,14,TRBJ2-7,CASRPTGTSPRQYF,TGTGCCAGCAGGCCGACAGGAACTTCCCCCCGGCAGTACTTC
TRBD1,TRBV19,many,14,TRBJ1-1,CASRDQGAVTEAFF,TGTGCCAGTAGGGACCAGGGGGCGGTGACTGAAGCTTTCTTT
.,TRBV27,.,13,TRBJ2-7,CASSLTLGGEQYF,TGTGCCAGCAGTTTGACTTTGGGAGGTGAGCAGTACTTC
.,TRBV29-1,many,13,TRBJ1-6,CSARTAQGSPLHF,TGCAGCGCTCGGACAGCTCAGGGTTCACCCCTCCACTTT
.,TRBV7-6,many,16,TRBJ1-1,CASSLESGARGTEAFF,TGTGCCAGCAGCTTAGAGTCAGGGGCTAGAGGCACTGAAGCTTTCTTT
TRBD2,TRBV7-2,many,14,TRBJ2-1,CASSGLAVYNEQFF,TGTGCCAGCTCCGGGCTAGCGGTTTACAATGAGCAGTTCTTC
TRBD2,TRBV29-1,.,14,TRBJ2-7,CSVEPPGSGREQYF,TGCAGCGTTGAACCCCCAGGTAGCGGGAGGGAGCAGTACTTC
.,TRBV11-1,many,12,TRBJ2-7,CASRSNSREQYF,TGTGCCAGCAGAAGTAACTCGCGGGAGCAGTACTTC
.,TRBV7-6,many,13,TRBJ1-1,CASSSQSYTEAFF,TGTGCCAGCAGCTCCCAGTCGTACACTGAAGCTTTCTTT
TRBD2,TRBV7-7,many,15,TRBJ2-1,CASSLGTSGRNEQFF,TGTGCCAGCAGCTTAGGGACTAGCGGGAGAAATGAGCAGTTCTTC
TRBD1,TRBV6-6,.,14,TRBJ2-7,CASMGHRDSYEQYF,TGTGCCAGCATGGGTCATCGGGACAGCTACGAGCAGTACTTC
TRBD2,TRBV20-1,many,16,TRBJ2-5,CSASPGLAGGGETQYF,TGCAGTGCTTCACCGGGACTAGCGGGAGGAGGAGAGACCCAGTACTTC
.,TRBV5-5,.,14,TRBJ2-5,CASSLGARQETQYF,TGTGCCAGCAGCTTGGGAGCCCGCCAAGAGACCCAGTACTTC
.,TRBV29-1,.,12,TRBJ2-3,CSAWGRSDTQYF,TGCAGCGCATGGGGGCGGTCAGATACGCAGTATTTT
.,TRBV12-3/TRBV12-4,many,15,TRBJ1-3,CASSLQGGIGNTIYF,TGTGCCAGCAGTTTACAGGGTGGAATTGGAAACACCATATATTTT
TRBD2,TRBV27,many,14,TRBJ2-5,CASSLNLAEETQYF,TGTGCCAGCAGTTTAAATCTAGCGGAAGAGACCCAGTACTTC
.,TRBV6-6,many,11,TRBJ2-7,CASSSDVVKYF,TGTGCCAGCAGTTCCGACGTAGTAAAGTACTTC